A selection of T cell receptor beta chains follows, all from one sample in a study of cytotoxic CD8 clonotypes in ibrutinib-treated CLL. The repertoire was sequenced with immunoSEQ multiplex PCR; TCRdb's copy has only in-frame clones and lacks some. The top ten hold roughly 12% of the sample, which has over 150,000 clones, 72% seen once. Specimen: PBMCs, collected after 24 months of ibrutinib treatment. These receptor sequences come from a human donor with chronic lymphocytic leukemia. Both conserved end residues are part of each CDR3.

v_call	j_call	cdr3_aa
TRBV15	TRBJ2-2	CATSRGQGVGELFF
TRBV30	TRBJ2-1	CAWRDGWGLAGAYDEQFF
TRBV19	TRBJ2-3	CASSIRAGLLDTQYF
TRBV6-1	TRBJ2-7	CASSADPGFRQYF
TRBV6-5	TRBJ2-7	CASRAEWGSEQYF
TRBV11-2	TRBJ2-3	CASSLGLSTDTQYF
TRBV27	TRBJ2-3	CASSLKREFGDTQYF
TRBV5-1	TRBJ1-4	CASSLDEGRNEKLFF
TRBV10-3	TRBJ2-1	CAISIRGESSAYNEQFF
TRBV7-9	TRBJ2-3	CASSLATGGFWTDTQYF
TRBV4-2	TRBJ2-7	CASSQDLGGWGEQYF
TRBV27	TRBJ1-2	CASRAAWGHNYGYTF
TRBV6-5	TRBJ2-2	CASSYWRGELFF
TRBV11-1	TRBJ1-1	CASSLLQENTEAFF
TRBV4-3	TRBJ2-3	CASSQEQRSTDTQYF
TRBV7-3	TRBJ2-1	CASSSSSDKQFF
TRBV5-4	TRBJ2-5	CASSPGVRETQYF
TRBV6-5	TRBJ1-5	CATLPVWGSNQPQHF
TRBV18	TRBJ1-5	CASSPLSGNSNQPQHF
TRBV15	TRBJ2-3	CATSRDRKSGKFTDTQYF
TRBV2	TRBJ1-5	CASRLLQYNQPQHF
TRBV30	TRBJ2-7	CAWSAGRGVAYEQYF
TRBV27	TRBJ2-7	CASRGGKRVEGYEQYF
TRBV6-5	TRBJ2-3	CASLRQGTDTQYF
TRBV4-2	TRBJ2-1	CASSQVSGNNEQFF
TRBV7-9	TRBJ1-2	CASSLGAGVYGYTF
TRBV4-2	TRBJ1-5	CASSQDRTVIPPQHF
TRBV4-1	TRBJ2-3	CASSQVRRGTDTQYF
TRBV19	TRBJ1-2	CASSIGGGYGYTF
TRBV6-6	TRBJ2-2	CASRRLAGDTGELFF
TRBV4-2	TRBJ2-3	CASSPRKRSTDTQYF
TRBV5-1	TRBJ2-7	CASSLAGTEEQYF
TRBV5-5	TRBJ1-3	CASSPDSSGNTIYF
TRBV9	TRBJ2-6	CASSVYGDPYYSGANVLTF
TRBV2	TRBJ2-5	CASSERSGLETQYF
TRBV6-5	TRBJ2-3	CASSYSGTAADTQYF
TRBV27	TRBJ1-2	CASSLSLAGGAFSGYTF
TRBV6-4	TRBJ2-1	CASSPKGLAGVNYNEQFF
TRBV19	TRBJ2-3	CASREPGQGADTQYF
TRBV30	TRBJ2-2	CAWRVGQGIGRELFF
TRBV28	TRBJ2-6	CASSPPGGANVLTF
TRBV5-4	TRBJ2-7	CASSLGSGGPNEQYF
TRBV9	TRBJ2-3	CASSAGWGADTQYF
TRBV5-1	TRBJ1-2	CASSLDFRNYGYTF
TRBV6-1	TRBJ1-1	CASSTRYATEAFF
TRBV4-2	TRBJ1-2	CASSQQHRGAVGYTF
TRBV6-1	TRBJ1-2	CASSETRTYGYTF
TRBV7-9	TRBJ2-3	CASSKGQGDADTQYF
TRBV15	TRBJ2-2	CATSRELSYTGELFF
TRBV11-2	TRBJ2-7	CASSLLRGIEQYF
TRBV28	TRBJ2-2	CASRSNLGIGGELFF
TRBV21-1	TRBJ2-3	CASSKDGSGRASTDTQYF